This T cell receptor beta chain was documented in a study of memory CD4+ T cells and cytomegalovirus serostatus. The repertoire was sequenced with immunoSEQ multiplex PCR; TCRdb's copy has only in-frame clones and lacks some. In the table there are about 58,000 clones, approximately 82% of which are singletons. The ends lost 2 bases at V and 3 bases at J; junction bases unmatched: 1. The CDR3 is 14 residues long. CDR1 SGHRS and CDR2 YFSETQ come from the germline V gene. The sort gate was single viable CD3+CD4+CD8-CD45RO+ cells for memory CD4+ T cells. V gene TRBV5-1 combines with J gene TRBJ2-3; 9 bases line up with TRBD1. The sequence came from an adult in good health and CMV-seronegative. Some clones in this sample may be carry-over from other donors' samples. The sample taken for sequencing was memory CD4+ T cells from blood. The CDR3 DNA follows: TGCGCCAGCAGCTTTGGGACAGGGACAGATACGCAGTATTTT. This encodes CASSFGTGTDTQYF.